The present entry profiles one T cell receptor (beta chain) with its context. The CDR3 covers 14 residues. The V gene's germline CDR1 is KGHSH and CDR2 LQKENI. The V end was cut by 3 bases, the J end by 8 bases, with 13 bases between. This sample was included in a study of blood T cell repertoires in COVID-19. The table came from immunoSEQ multiplex PCR; TCRdb's copy has only in-frame clones and leaves some out. The table lists some 300,000 clones, roughly 91% of them singletons. The TCR sequence derives from a woman aged 45-59 years who had been exposed to COVID-19. The chain carries TRBV18 and TRBJ1-4; maybe TRBD1 (5 bases). The sample was PBMCs or T cells enriched from blood (not recorded which). CDR3 DNA sequence: TGTGCCAGCTCACCGATTGCGGGACGGGAAAAACTGTTTTTT. It codes for CASSPIAGREKLFF.